Presented here are 21 T cell receptor beta chains from one specimen sequenced in a study of blood T cell repertoires in COVID-19. Measured with immunoSEQ multiplex PCR; TCRdb has only the in-frame clones, and not every one. The sample includes hundreds of thousands of clones, around 90% seen only once; the top ten take roughly 6%. The sequenced sample consisted of peripheral blood. The origin of the receptors is a man between 60 and 70 years old who had recovered from COVID-19.

V is TRBV6-2 or TRBV6-3 and J is TRBJ2-2; maybe TRBD1 (7 bases). Per the germline V gene, CDR1 is MNHEY and CDR2 is SVGEGT. Trimming took 2 bases from V and 2 from J, leaving 9 bases between them. There are 15 residues in the CDR3. Here the CDR3 reads CASSYQGGNTGELFF. CDR3 DNA sequence: TGTGCCAGCAGTTACCAGGGGGGAAACACCGGGGAGCTGTTTTTT.

This chain uses TRBV6-5 with TRBJ1-1, with D hard to call. Germline V gene data show CDR1 as MNHEY and CDR2 as SVGAGI. Between the trimmed V and J ends, which lost 2 bases and 4 bases, there was a span of 11 bases. This CDR3 spans 14 amino acids. The CDR3 sequence is CASSYGEGGTEAFF. The CDR3 DNA is TGTGCCAGCAGTTACGGTGAGGGAGGCACTGAAGCTTTCTTT.

This sequence joins TRBV28 and TRBJ2-7; possibly TRBD1 for D (5 bases). With 8 bases removed from V and 0 bases from J, the gap between germline ends came to 14 bases. Germline V gene sequence: CDR1 MDHEN, CDR2 SYDVKM. CDR3 length: 14 amino acids. This CDR3 is CASQNQGSSYEQYF. The DNA for the CDR3 is TGTGCCAGCCAAAACCAGGGAAGCTCCTACGAGCAGTACTTC.

V and J are TRBV19 and TRBJ2-7; 9 positions agree with TRBD2. CDR1 LNHDA and CDR2 SQIVND come from the germline V gene (reference sequence). With 3 bases clipped from V and 7 bases from J, the junction kept 10 bases outside the gene matches. This CDR3 is 15 amino acids long. The CDR3 nucleotides are TGTGCCAGTAGTATGCGGGCTAGCGGGGTTCTGGAGCAGTACTTC. It codes for CASSMRASGVLEQYF. The complete variable domain, with remaining parts taken from reference TRBV19 and TRBJ2-7, reads DGGITQSPKYLFRKEGQNVTLSCEQNLNHDAMYWYRQDPGQGLRLIYYSQIVNDFQKGDIAEGYSVSREKKESFPLTVTSAQKNPTAFYLCASSMRASGVLEQYFGPGTRLTVT.

V and J are TRBV2 and TRBJ1-6, with D perhaps matching TRBD1 (5 bases). Germline CDR1 is SNHLY and CDR2 is FYNNEI. The CDR3 has 17 amino acids. Trimming removed 1 base at V and 7 bases at J, with 17 bases between. Here the CDR3 DNA reads TGTGCCAGCAGTGAAGAGGGGAGGGGTTGGGGAAATTCACCCCTCCACTTT. It encodes CASSEEGRGWGNSPLHF.

The CDR3 DNA is TGTGCCAGTAGTATCTCCTGGGACAGGGTCCGCGACGAGCAGTACTTC. This gives the protein CASSISWDRVRDEQYF. This chain links TRBV19 with TRBJ2-7; TRBD1 matches 9 bases. Trimming removed 3 bases from V and 5 bases from J; junction bases left unmatched: 11. CDR3 length: 16 amino acids. Germline V gene lookup returns CDR1 LNHDA and CDR2 SQIVND (reference sequence).

The rearrangement joins TRBV30 to TRBJ1-2, with a weak D call TRBD1 (6 bases). The V gene lost 3 bases and the J gene lost 1 base, with 15 bases spanning the gap. In germline, CDR1 is GTSNPN, CDR2 SVGIG (reference sequence). CDR3 size: 15 residues. DNA for the CDR3: TGTGCCTGGAGGGCCTCCGGGACACTTAACTATGGCTACACCTTC. Translation gives CAWRASGTLNYGYTF.

The gene calls are TRBV5-1 and TRBJ2-1; 14 positions agree with TRBD2. The CDR3 totals 18 residues. Per the germline V gene, CDR1 is SGHRS and CDR2 is YFSETQ. V was pared by 0 bases and J by 7 bases, with 9 bases of the junction left unmatched. DNA for the CDR3: TGCGCCAGCAGCTTGGCACCTAAGACTAGCGGGGGGGTAAATGAGCAGTTCTTC. Its protein product is CASSLAPKTSGGVNEQFF.

The chain carries TRBV9 and TRBJ1-6; D possibly corresponds to TRBD1 (6 bases). Per germline, CDR1 SGDLS and CDR2 YYNGEE. The V and J ends lost 4 bases and 0 bases respectively, with 20 bases between them. The CDR3 length is 19 residues. CDR3: CASSQGATDRSSYNSPLHF. CDR3 DNA: TGTGCCAGCAGCCAAGGCGCGACAGACAGGAGCTCCTATAATTCACCCCTCCACTTT.

The rearrangement joins TRBV5-4 to TRBJ2-7, with 13 nucleotides matching TRBD2. CDR3 length equals 20 residues. Germline V lookup: CDR1 SGHNT, CDR2 YYREEE (reference sequence). V shed 3 bases and J 4 bases; nucleotides not matched to a gene: 19. Here the CDR3 DNA reads TGTGCCAGCAGCTCACAACCGGGACTAGCGGGGCCCGCTCTCAGATACGAGCAGTACTTC. It is translated as CASSSQPGLAGPALRYEQYF.

Only one count was recorded for this clone. Here the CDR3 reads CASSLPQTSGSTDTQYF. The CDR3 nucleotides read TGCGCCAGCAGCCTACCTCAGACTAGCGGGAGCACAGATACGCAGTATTTT. This sequence joins TRBV5-1 and TRBJ2-3; 10 bases are a match to TRBD2. CDR3 length: 17 amino acids. V lost 4 bases, J lost 0 bases, and 8 bases stayed unmatched. Germline V gives CDR1 SGHRS, CDR2 YFSETQ.

This chain links TRBV29-1 with TRBJ1-1; the match to TRBD1 covers 7 bases. Trimming at V came to 8 bases and at J to 0 bases, leaving 3 bases not matched to a gene. Germline assignment: CDR1 SQVTM and CDR2 ANQGSEA. The CDR3 covers 12 residues. The CDR3 bases are TGCAGCCTACAGGGGTTGAACACTGAAGCTTTCTTT. It specifies CSLQGLNTEAFF.

The gene calls are TRBV5-1 and TRBJ2-1; D might be TRBD1 (6 bases). The CDR3 has 11 residues. Trimming left V 6 bases short and J 6 bases short, with 7 bases between. From germline, CDR1 is SGHRS and CDR2 YFSETQ. The CDR3 loop is CASNRANEQFF. In nucleotides, the CDR3 is TGCGCCAGCAACAGGGCCAATGAGCAGTTCTTC.

CDR3 region: CASSQDKGRGGSLDEQYF. DNA of the CDR3: TGTGCCAGCAGCCAAGATAAGGGGAGGGGCGGGAGTCTCGACGAGCAGTACTTC. This chain uses TRBV4-2 with TRBJ2-7, with TRBD2 identical over 7 bases. J lost 5 bases, V lost 0 bases, and 16 bases had no gene match. This CDR3 contains 18 residues. The germline V gene encodes CDR1 LGHNA and CDR2 YNFKEQ.

The chain carries TRBV28 and TRBJ1-3; D not certain. The CDR3 spans 15 residues. The germline V gene has CDR1 MDHEN and CDR2 SYDVKM. Trimming shortened V by 5 bases and J by 1 base, and 12 bases separated the two germline ends. CDR3 nucleotide sequence: TGTGCCAGCAGTGCACCTGGGCTATCTGGAAACACCATATATTTT. Translated, it gives CASSAPGLSGNTIYF. Filled out from reference TRBV28 and TRBJ1-3, the complete variable domain reads DVKVTQSSRYLVKRTGEKVFLECVQDMDHENMFWYRQDPGLGLRLIYFSYDVKMKEKGDIPEGYSVSREKKERFSLILESASTNQTSMYLCASSAPGLSGNTIYFGEGSWLTVV.

The chain employs TRBV4-3 and TRBJ2-7; 7 bases align to TRBD2. Trimming at V came to 4 bases and at J to 0 bases, leaving 15 bases not matched to a gene. CDR3 length: 18 residues. In germline, CDR1 is LGHNA, CDR2 YSLEER. The CDR3 region is CASSRAASGGLYSYEQYF. CDR3 DNA sequence: TGCGCCAGCAGCCGCGCGGCGTCGGGGGGTTTGTACTCCTACGAGCAGTACTTC.

The rearrangement links TRBV19 to TRBJ1-3; 7 bases are shared with TRBD1. This CDR3 has 16 residues. CDR1 is LNHDA and CDR2 is SQIVND in the germline V gene (reference sequence). With 5 bases clipped from V and 3 bases from J, the junction kept 10 bases outside the gene matches. CDR3 DNA: TGTGCCAGTAGTTTTACCGGGACAGTGGGTGGAAACACCATATATTTT. Amino acids: CASSFTGTVGGNTIYF.

The chain joins TRBV11-2 to TRBJ1-5, with TRBD1 matching 9 bases. Germline assignment: CDR1 SGHAT and CDR2 FQNNGV. With 0 bases clipped from V and 4 bases from J, the junction kept 1 base outside the gene matches. CDR3 size: 15 residues. CDR3 coding DNA: TGTGCCAGCAGCTTAGAACAGGGGGCGAATCAGCCCCAGCATTTT. Translated, it gives CASSLEQGANQPQHF.

J is TRBJ2-2 and V is TRBV5-4, with D perhaps matching TRBD2 (5 bases). The germline V gene encodes CDR1 SGHNT and CDR2 YYREEE (reference sequence). V lost 4 bases to trimming and J lost 3 bases, with 13 bases between them. The CDR3 is 15 amino acids. The CDR3 region is CASSPPGRDTGELFF. The CDR3 DNA reads as TGTGCCAGCAGCCCACCGGGAAGGGACACCGGGGAGCTGTTTTTT.

The V call is TRBV7-2, the J call TRBJ2-7, with a weak D call TRBD2 (5 bases). The V end was cut by 1 base, the J end by 5 bases, with 18 bases between. This CDR3 comprises 16 residues. Germline assignment: CDR1 SGHTA and CDR2 FQGNSA. The CDR3 is CASSLGPLTAGHEQYF. The CDR3 DNA reads TGTGCCAGCAGCTTAGGACCTCTGACTGCGGGCCACGAGCAGTACTTC.

V usage is TRBV7-9 and J usage is TRBJ1-2; D call uncertain. CDR3 size: 11 residues. The V end was cut by 5 bases, the J end by 10 bases, with 11 bases between. Germline V gene lookup returns CDR1 SEHNR and CDR2 FQNEAQ (reference sequence). CDR3 nucleotides: TGTGCCAGCAGCCTCGGAGTAGTCTACACCTTC. This encodes CASSLGVVYTF. Full variable domain (rest looked up from reference TRBV7-9 and TRBJ1-2): DTGVSQNPRHKITKRGQNVTFRCDPISEHNRLYWYRQTLGQGPEFLTYFQNEAQLEKSRLLSDRFSAERPKGSFSTLEIQRTEQGDSAMYLCASSLGVVYTFGSGTRLTVV.